Below, 7 T cell receptor beta chains from the same sample are listed, as sequenced in a study of T-cell reconstitution after alpha-beta-depleted transplantation in children. As it was prepared, the TCRbeta library received unique molecular identifiers. TCRdb ran MiXCR on the PCR reads and lists one entry per CDR3 protein. The sample shows roughly 49,000 distinct CDR3 sequences, around a tenth of them seen only once. Sequences were derived from PBMCs, mostly from graft donor cells, sampled 60 days after TCRalphabeta/CD19-depleted stem cell transplant. The origin of the receptors is a male patient between 2 and 9 years old who had a stem cell transplant for chronic granulomatous disease, so the T cells may come from the graft donor.

This clonotype was counted only a few times. This chain connects TRBV11-2 to TRBJ1-1, with D unresolved. Germline CDR1 SGHAT, CDR2 FQNNGV. V lost 0 bases and J lost 6, with 14 bases in between. This CDR3 has 15 amino acids. The CDR3 protein is CASSLDIAGRSEAFF. For the CDR3, the DNA is TGTGCCAGCAGCTTAGATATTGCGGGAAGGTCTGAAGCTTTCTTT.

Many counts were recorded for this clonotype. The rearrangement uses TRBV7-2 and TRBJ2-7; weak D call: TRBD2 (5 bases). The germline V gene has CDR1 SGHTA and CDR2 FQGNSA. V shed 5 bases and J shed 3 bases, with 14 bases lying between them. This CDR3 is 14 amino acids long. CDR3 in DNA: TGTGCCAGCAGCCTCTCCGGGGTGGGCTACGAGCAGTACTTC. It translates to CASSLSGVGYEQYF.

This clonotype was counted many times. This chain joins TRBV20-1 and TRBJ2-1; 11 bases align to TRBD2. CDR3 length: 18 residues. Germline CDR1 is DFQATT and CDR2 is SNEGSKA (reference sequence). The V gene end was trimmed by 3 bases and the J gene end by 4 bases; junction bases not matched to a gene: 14. The DNA for the CDR3 is TGCAGTGCTAGCGCAGGGGGCCCGACTAGCGGGACGTACAATGAGCAGTTCTTC. This codes for CSASAGGPTSGTYNEQFF.

The V call is TRBV12-3 or TRBV12-4, the J call TRBJ1-1, with D perhaps matching TRBD1 (6 bases). This CDR3 region has 16 residues. Trimming pared 6 bases from V and 1 base from J, leaving 18 bases between. The CDR3 DNA is TGTGCCAGCAGACGTACTCGATACAGGGAGAACACTGAAGCTTTCTTT. Translating gives CASRRTRYRENTEAFF.

This clonotype was counted many times. The chain is built from TRBV13 and TRBJ2-5; possibly TRBD2 for D (5 bases). V lost 2 bases and J 1 base, leaving 8 bases between the germline ends. The CDR3 is 14 amino acids. CDR1 is PRHDT, CDR2 FYEKMQ, per germline (reference sequence). CDR3 bases: TGTGCCAGCAGCTTACTAGCCGTCCAAGAGACCCAGTACTTC. Amino acids: CASSLLAVQETQYF. Full variable domain (rest looked up from reference TRBV13 and TRBJ2-5): AAGVIQSPRHLIKEKRETATLKCYPIPRHDTVYWYQQGPGQDPQFLISFYEKMQSDKGSIPDRFSAQQFSDYHSELNMSSLELGDSALYFCASSLLAVQETQYFGPGTRLLVL.

The gene calls are TRBV5-1 and TRBJ1-2, with unresolved D. V was trimmed by 0 bases and J by 4 bases, leaving 7 bases between them. This CDR3 is built from 13 residues. Germline CDR1 SGHRS, CDR2 YFSETQ. In nucleotides, the CDR3 is TGCGCCAGCAGCTTGGACGGTGGCTATGGCTACACCTTC. Residues: CASSLDGGYGYTF.

This clonotype was observed many times. This chain connects TRBV3-1 to TRBJ2-1, with 8 bases fitting TRBD2. Germline CDR1 LGHDT, CDR2 YNNKEL (reference sequence). Trimming took 4 bases from V and 8 from J; bases not matched to a gene: 4. This CDR3 spans 13 amino acids. The CDR3 sequence: CASSLGLVHEQFF. The CDR3 DNA follows: TGTGCCAGCAGCCTGGGACTAGTGCATGAGCAGTTCTTC.